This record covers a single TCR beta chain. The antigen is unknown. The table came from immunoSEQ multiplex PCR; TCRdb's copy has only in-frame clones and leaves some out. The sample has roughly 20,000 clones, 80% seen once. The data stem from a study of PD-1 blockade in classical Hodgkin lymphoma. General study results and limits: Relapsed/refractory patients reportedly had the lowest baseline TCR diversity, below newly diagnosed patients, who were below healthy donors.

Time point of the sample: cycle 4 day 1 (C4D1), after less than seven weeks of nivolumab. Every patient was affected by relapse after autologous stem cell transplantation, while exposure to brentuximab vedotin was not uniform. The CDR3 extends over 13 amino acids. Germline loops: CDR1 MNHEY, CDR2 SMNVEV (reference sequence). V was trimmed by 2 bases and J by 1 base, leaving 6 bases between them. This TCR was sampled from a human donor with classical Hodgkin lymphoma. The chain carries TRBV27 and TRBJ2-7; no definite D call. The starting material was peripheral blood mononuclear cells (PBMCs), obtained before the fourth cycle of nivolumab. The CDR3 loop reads CASSLGRSYEQYF. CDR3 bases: TGTGCCAGCAGTTTAGGCCGATCCTACGAGCAGTACTTC.